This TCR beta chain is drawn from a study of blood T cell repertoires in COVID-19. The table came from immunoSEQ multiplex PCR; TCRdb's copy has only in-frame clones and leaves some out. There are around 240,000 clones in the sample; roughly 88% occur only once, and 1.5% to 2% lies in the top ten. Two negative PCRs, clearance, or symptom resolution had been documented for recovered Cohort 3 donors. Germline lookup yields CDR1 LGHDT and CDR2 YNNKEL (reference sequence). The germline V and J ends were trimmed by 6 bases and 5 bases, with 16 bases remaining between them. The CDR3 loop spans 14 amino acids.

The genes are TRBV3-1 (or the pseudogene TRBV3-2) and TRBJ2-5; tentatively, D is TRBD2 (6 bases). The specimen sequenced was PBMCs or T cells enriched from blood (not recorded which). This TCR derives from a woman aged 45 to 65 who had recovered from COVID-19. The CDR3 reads CASRPSVKGETQYF. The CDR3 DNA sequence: TGTGCCAGCAGGCCTAGCGTGAAAGGGGAGACCCAGTACTTC.